Here is one T cell receptor beta chain with its context. Its antigen remains unknown. These data come from a study of CXCR3-negative and CXCR3-positive naive CD8 T cells. The study's findings and limits: Hydrophobicity of TRB CDR3s was greater in CXCR3-positive naive cells than in CXCR3-negative naive cells. In naive cells, CXCR3-negative and CXCR3-positive subsets had similar TRBV-TRBJ usage; memory cells differed. Diversity was high in both naive subsets and much lower in memory cells.

5' RACE that incorporated UMI labels was used to prepare the TRB cDNA libraries. No DNA is given; TCRdb re-called the 5' RACE reads and lists each CDR3 protein once. The sample includes under 85,000 distinct CDR3 sequences. The CDR3 is made up of 17 amino acids. The germline V gene has CDR1 SGHTA and CDR2 FQGNSA. The study sorted every CD8+ T cell subset in triplicate at approximately 300,000 cells each. The sequence came from a human donor in good health. Some clones in this sample may be carry-over from other donors' samples. The V gene is TRBV7-2, the J gene TRBJ1-2; TCRdb's D call of TRBD1 is untestable without DNA. Sequencing was performed on naive CXCR3+ CD8+ T cells from blood. Subset described: CD45RO-CCR7+CD27+CD95- naive CD8+ T cells expressing CXCR3 (TNR3+). CDR3 protein: CASSIGTGGASFNGYTF. Full variable domain (remainder filled in from reference TRBV7-2 and TRBJ1-2): GAGVSQSPSNKVTEKGKDVELRCDPISGHTALYWYRQSLGQGLEFLIYFQGNSAPDKSGLPSDRFSAERTGGSVSTLTIQRTQQEDSAVYLCASSIGTGGASFNGYTFGSGTRLTVV.